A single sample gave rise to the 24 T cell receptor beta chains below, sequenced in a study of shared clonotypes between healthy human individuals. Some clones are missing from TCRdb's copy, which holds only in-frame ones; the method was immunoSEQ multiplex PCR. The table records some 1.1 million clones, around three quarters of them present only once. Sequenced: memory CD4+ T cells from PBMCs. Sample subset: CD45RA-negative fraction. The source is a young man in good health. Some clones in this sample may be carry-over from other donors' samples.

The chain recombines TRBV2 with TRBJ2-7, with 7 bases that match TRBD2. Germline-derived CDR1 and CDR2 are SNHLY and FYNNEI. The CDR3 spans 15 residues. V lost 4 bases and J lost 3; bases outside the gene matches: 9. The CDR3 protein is CASSGGGTTFYEQYF. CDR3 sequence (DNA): TGTGCCAGCAGTGGTGGTGGGACTACCTTCTACGAGCAGTACTTC. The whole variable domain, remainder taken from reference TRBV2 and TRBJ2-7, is EPEVTQTPSHQVTQMGQEVILRCVPISNHLYFYWYRQILGQKVEFLVSFYNNEISEKSEIFDDQFSVERPDGSNFTLKIRSTKLEDSAMYFCASSGGGTTFYEQYFGPGTRLTVT.

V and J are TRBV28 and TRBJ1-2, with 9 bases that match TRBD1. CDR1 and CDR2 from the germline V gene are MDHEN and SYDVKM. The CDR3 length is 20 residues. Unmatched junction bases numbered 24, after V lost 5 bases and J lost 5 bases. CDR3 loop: CASSPSKITPSDRGRYGYTF. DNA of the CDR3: TGTGCCAGCAGTCCCTCGAAAATTACCCCCTCGGACAGGGGCAGGTATGGCTACACCTTC.

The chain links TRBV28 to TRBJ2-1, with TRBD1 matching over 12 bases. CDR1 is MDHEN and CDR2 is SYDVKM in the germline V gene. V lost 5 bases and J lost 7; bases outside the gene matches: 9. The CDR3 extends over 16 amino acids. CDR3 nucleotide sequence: TGTGCCAGCAGTATCTCCGGGACAGGGGGCAGGAATGAGCAGTTCTTC. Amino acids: CASSISGTGGRNEQFF.

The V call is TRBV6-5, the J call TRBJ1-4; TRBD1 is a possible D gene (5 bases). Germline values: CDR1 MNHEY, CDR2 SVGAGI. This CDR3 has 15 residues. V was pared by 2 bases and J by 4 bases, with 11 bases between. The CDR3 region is CASSYAGQSNEKLFF. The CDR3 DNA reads TGTGCCAGCAGTTACGCTGGACAAAGTAATGAAAAACTGTTTTTT.

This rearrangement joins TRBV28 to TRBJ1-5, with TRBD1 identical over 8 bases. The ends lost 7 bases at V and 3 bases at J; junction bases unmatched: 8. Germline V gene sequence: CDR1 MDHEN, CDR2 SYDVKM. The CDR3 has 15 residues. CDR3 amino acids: CASKGRDRHNQPQHF. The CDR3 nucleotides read TGTGCCAGCAAGGGCCGGGACAGGCACAATCAGCCCCAGCATTTT.

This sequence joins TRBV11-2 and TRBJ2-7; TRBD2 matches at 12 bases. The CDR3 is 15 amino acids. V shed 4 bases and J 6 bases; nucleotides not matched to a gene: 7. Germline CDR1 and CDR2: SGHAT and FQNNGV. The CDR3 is CASSSWTSGNLEQYF. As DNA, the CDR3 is TGTGCCAGCAGCTCATGGACTAGCGGGAATCTCGAGCAGTACTTC.

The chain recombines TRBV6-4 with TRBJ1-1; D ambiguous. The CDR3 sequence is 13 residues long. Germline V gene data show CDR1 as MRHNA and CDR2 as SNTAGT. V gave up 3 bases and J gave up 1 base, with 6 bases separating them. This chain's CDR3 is CASSEMQNTEAFF. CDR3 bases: TGTGCCAGCAGTGAGATGCAGAACACTGAAGCTTTCTTT.

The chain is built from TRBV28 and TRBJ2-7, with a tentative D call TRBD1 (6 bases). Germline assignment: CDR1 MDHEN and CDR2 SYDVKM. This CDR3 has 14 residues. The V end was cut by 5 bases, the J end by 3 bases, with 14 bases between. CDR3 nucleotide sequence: TGTGCCAGCAGTCCCAGGGGACCCCTCTACGAGCAGTACTTC. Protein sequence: CASSPRGPLYEQYF.

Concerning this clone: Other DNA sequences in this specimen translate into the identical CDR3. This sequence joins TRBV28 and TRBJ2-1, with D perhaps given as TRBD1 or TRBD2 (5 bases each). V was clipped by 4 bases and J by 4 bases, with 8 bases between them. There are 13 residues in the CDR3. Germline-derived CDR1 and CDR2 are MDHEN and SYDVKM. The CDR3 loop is CASSSGAYNEQFF. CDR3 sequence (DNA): TGTGCCAGCAGTTCCGGGGCTTACAATGAGCAGTTCTTC.

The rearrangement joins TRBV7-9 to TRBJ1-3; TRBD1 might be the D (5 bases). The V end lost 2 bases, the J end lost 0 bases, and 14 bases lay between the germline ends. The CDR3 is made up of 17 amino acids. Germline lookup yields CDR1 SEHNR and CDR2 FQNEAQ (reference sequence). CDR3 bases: TGTGCCAGCAGCTTATCCCGGCGGGGGGACTCTGGAAACACCATATATTTT. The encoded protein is CASSLSRRGDSGNTIYF.

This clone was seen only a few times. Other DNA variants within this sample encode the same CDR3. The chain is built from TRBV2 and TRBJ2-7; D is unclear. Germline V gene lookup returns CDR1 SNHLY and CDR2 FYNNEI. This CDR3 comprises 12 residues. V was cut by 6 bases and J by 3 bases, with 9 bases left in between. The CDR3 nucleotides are TGTGCCAGCAGCCTTACAGACTACGAGCAGTACTTC. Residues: CASSLTDYEQYF.

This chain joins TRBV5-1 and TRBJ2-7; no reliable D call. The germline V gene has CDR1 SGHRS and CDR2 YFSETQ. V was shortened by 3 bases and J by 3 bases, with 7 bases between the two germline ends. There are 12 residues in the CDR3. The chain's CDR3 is CASSSDGYEQYF. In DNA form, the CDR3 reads TGCGCCAGCAGCTCAGACGGCTACGAGCAGTACTTC.

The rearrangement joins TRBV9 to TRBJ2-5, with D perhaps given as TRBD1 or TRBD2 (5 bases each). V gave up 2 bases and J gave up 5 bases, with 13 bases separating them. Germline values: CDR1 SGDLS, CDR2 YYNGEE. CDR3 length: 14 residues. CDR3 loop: CASSVGGVGETQYF. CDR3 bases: TGTGCCAGCAGCGTTGGGGGAGTAGGGGAGACCCAGTACTTC.

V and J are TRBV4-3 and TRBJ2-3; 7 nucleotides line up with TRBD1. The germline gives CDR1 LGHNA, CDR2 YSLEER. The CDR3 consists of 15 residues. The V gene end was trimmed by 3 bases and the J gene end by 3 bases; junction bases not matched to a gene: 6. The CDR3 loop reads CASSHDRASTDTQYF. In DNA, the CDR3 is TGCGCCAGCAGCCATGACAGGGCGTCTACAGATACGCAGTATTTT.

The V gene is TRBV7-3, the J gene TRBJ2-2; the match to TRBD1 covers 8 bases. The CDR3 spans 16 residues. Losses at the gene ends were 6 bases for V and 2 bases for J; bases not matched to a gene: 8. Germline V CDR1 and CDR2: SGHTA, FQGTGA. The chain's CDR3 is CASSYPGGANTGELFF. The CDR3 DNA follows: TGTGCCAGCAGTTATCCAGGGGGCGCAAACACCGGGGAGCTGTTTTTT.

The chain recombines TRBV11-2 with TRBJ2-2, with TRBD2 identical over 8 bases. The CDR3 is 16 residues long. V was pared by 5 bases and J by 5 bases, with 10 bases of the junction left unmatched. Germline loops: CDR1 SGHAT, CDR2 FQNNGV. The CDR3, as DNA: TGTGCCAGCAGCCTACCGGGACTAGTGTGGACCGGGGAGCTGTTTTTT. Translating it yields CASSLPGLVWTGELFF.

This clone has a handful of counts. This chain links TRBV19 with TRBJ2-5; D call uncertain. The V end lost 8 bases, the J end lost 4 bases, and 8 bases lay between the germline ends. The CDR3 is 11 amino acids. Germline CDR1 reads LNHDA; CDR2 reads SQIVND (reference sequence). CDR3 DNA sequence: TGTGCCAGTGGCTTCGGAGAGACCCAGTACTTC. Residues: CASGFGETQYF. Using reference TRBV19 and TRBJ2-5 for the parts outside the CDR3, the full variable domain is DGGITQSPKYLFRKEGQNVTLSCEQNLNHDAMYWYRQDPGQGLRLIYYSQIVNDFQKGDIAEGYSVSREKKESFPLTVTSAQKNPTAFYLCASGFGETQYFGPGTRLLVL.

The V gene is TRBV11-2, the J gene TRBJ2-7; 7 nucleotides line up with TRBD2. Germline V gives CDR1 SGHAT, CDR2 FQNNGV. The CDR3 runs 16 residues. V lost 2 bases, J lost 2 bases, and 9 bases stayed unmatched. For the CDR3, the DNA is TGTGCCAGCAGCTTAATCAGTCTAGCGGATCCCTACGAGCAGTACTTC. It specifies CASSLISLADPYEQYF.

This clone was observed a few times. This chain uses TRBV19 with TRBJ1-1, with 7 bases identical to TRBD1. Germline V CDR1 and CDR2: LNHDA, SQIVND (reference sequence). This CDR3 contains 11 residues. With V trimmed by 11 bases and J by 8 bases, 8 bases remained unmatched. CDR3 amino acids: CAVRQGGEAFF. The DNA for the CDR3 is TGTGCCGTAAGACAGGGAGGGGAAGCTTTCTTT. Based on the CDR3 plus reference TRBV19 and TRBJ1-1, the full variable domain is DGGITQSPKYLFRKEGQNVTLSCEQNLNHDAMYWYRQDPGQGLRLIYYSQIVNDFQKGDIAEGYSVSREKKESFPLTVTSAQKNPTAFYLCAVRQGGEAFFGQGTRLTVV.

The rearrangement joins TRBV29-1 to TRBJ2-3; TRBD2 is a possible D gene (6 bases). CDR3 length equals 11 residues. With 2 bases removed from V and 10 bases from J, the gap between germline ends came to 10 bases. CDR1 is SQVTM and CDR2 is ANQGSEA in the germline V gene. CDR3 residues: CSVELWGAQYF. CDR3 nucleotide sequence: TGCAGCGTTGAACTCTGGGGGGCGCAGTATTTT.

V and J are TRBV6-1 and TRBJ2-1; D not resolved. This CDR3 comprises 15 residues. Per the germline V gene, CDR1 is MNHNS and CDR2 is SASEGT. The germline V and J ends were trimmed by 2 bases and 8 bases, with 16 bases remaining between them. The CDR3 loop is CASSERGILGYEQFF. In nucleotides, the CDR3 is TGTGCCAGCAGTGAAAGAGGCATTCTGGGTTATGAGCAGTTCTTC.

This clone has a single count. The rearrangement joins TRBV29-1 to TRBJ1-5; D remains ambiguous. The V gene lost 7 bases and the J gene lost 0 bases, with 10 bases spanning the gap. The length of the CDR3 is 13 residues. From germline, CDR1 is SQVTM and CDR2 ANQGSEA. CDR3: CSAAADSNQPQHF. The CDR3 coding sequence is TGCAGCGCTGCTGCCGATAGCAATCAGCCCCAGCATTTT.

This CDR3 is CASRRGTSVADTQYF. DNA for the CDR3: TGCGCCAGCAGACGAGGGACTAGCGTCGCAGATACGCAGTATTTT. The chain joins TRBV5-1 to TRBJ2-3; 10 positions match TRBD2. The CDR3 totals 15 residues. Germline CDR1 reads SGHRS; CDR2 reads YFSETQ. The V and J ends lost 5 bases and 4 bases, in that order; junction bases with no gene match: 7.

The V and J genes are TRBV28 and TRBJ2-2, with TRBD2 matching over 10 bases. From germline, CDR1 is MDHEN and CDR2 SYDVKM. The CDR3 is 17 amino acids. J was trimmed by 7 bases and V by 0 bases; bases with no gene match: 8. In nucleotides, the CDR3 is TGTGCCAGCAGTTTATGGGCTAGCGGGAGTACGATCGGGGAGCTGTTTTTT. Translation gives CASSLWASGSTIGELFF.